Here is one T cell receptor beta chain with its context. Here immunoSEQ multiplex PCR was the method, and the copy in TCRdb shows in-frame clones only, minus some. The sample lists tens of thousands of clones, roughly 89% occurring once. This record comes from a study of OX40 agonist ivuxolimab in advanced cancers. As for the study in general: Eligibility admitted prior anti-PD-1, anti-PD-L1 or anti-CTLA-4 therapy; 35% to 40% had some.

The CDR3 length is 22 residues. Losses at the gene ends were 5 bases for V and 0 bases for J; bases not matched to a gene: 22. Germline values: CDR1 SGHVS, CDR2 FQNEAQ. Patients with autoimmune history or systemic immunosuppression were excluded. The origin of this receptor is an adult with an advanced solid tumor such as melanoma, head and neck, liver or kidney cancer. The genes are TRBV7-8 and TRBJ1-3, with 10 bases matching TRBD1. The source was CD4+ or CD8+ T cells sorted from blood, collected in a trial of the OX40 agonist ivuxolimab. The CDR3 region is CASSRIDDPGQGPRFSGNTIYF. CDR3 in DNA: TGTGCCAGCAGCAGGATTGATGACCCGGGACAGGGGCCCCGCTTCTCTGGAAACACCATATATTTT.